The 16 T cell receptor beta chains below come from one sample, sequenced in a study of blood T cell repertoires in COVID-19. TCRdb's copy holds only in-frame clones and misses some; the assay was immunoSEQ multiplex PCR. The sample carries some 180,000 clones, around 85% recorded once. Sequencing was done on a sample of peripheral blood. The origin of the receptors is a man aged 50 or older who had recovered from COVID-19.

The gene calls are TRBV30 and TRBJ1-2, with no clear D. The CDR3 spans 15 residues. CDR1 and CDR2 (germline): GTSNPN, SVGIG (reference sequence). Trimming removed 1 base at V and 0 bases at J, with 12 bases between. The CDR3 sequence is CAWSAKPTANYGYTF. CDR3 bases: TGTGCCTGGAGTGCCAAGCCTACAGCTAACTATGGCTACACCTTC. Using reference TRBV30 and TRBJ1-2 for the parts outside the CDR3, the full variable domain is SQTIHQWPATLVQPVGSPLSLECTVEGTSNPNLYWYRQAAGRGLQLLFYSVGIGQISSEVPQNLSASRPQDRQFILSSKKLLLSDSGFYLCAWSAKPTANYGYTFGSGTRLTVV.

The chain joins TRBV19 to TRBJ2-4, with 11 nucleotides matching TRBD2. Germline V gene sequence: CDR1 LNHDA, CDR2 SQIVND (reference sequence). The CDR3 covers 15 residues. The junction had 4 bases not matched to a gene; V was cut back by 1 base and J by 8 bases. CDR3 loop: CASSIALAGVYIQYF. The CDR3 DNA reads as TGTGCCAGTAGTATAGCACTAGCGGGAGTGTACATTCAGTACTTC.

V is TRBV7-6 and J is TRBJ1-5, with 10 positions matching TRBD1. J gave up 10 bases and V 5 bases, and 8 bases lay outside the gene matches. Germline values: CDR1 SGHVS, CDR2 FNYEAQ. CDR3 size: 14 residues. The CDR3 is CASSGPGQGQPQHF. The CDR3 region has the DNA TGTGCCAGCAGCGGGCCGGGACAGGGGCAACCCCAGCATTTT.

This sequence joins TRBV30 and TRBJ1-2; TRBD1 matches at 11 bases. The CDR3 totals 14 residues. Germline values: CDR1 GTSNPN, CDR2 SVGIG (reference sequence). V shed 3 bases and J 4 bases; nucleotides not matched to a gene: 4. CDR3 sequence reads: CAWSRDRGAYGYTF. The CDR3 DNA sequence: TGTGCCTGGAGCCGGGACAGGGGGGCCTATGGCTACACCTTC. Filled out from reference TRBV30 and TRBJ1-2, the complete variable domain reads SQTIHQWPATLVQPVGSPLSLECTVEGTSNPNLYWYRQAAGRGLQLLFYSVGIGQISSEVPQNLSASRPQDRQFILSSKKLLLSDSGFYLCAWSRDRGAYGYTFGSGTRLTVV.

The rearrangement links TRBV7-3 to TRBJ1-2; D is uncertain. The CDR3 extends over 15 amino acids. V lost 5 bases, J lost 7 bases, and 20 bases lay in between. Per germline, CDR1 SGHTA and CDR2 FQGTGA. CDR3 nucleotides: TGTGCCAGCAGCCCCGTCCCGGGGAAGGGTAGTGGCTACACCTTC. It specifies CASSPVPGKGSGYTF.

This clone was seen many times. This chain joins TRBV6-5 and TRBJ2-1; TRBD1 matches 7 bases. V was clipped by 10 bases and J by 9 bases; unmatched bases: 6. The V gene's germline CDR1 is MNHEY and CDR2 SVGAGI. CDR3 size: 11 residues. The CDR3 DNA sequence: TGTGCCACCCTGACAGGGTTTGAGCAGTTCTTC. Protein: CATLTGFEQFF.

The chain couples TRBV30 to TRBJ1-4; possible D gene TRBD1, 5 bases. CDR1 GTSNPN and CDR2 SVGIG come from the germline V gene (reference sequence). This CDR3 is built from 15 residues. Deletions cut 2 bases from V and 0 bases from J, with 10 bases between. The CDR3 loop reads CAWSTGLATNEKLFF. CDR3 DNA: TGTGCCTGGAGTACAGGCTTAGCAACTAATGAAAAACTGTTTTTT.

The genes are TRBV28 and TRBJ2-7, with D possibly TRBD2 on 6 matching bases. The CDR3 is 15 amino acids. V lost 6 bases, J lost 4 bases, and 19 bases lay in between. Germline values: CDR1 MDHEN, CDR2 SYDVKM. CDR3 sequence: CASSPWRERGYEQYF. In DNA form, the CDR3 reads TGTGCCAGCAGCCCATGGCGGGAAAGGGGTTACGAGCAGTACTTC.

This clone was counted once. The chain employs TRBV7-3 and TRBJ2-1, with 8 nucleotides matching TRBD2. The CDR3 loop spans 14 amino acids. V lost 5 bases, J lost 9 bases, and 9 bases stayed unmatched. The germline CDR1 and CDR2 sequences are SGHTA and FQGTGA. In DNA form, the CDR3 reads TGTGCCAGCAGCGGAGTAGCGGGACCTACTGAGCAGTTCTTC. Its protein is CASSGVAGPTEQFF. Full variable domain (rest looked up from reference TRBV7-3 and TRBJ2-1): GAGVSQTPSNKVTEKGKYVELRCDPISGHTALYWYRQSLGQGPEFLIYFQGTGAADDSGLPNDRFFAVRPEGSVSTLKIQRTERGDSAVYLCASSGVAGPTEQFFGPGTRLTVL.

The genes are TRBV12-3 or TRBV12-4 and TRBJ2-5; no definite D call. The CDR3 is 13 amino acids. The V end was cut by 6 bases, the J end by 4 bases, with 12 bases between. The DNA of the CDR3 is TGTGCCAGCAGCCCGGTCCACGGAGAGACCCAGTACTTC. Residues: CASSPVHGETQYF.

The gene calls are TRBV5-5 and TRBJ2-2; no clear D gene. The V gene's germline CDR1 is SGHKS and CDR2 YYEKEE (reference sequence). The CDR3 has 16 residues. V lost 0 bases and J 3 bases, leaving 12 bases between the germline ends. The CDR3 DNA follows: TGTGCCAGCAGCTTGGTTTTGCATTTAGACACCGGGGAGCTGTTTTTT. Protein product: CASSLVLHLDTGELFF.

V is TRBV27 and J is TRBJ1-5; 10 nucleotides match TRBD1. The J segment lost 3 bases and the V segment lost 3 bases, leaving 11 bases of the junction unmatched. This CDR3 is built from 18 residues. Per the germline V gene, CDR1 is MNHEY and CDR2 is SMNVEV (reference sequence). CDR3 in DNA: TGTGCCAGCAGTTTGTTATGGGGACAGGGGACCTCCAATCAGCCCCAGCATTTT. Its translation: CASSLLWGQGTSNQPQHF.

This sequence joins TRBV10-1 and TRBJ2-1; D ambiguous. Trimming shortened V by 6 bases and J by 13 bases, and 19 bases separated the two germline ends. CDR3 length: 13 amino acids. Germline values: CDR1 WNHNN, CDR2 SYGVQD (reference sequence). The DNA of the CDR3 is TGCGCCAGCAGCGATCACCGCTACAGTAAACAGTTCTTC. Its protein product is CASSDHRYSKQFF.

The CDR3 is CASSQVPGTSGSTDTQYF. The CDR3, as DNA: TGTGCCAGCAGCCAAGTTCCCGGGACTAGCGGCAGCACAGATACGCAGTATTTT. The gene calls are TRBV3-1 (or the pseudogene TRBV3-2) and TRBJ2-3; 11 bases agree with TRBD2. The V and J ends lost 1 base and 0 bases, in that order; junction bases with no gene match: 6. The CDR3 runs to 18 residues. CDR1 LGHDT and CDR2 YNNKEL come from the germline V gene (reference sequence).

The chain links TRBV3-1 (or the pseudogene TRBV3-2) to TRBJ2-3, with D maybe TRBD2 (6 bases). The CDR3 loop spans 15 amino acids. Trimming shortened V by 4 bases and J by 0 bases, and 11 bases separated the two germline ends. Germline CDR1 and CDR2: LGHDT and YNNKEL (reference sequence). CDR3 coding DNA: TGTGCCAGCAGCCCTTCAGCGGGTAGCACAGATACGCAGTATTTT. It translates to CASSPSAGSTDTQYF.

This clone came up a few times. This CDR3 is CASSTGNYNEQFF. CDR3 DNA sequence: TGTGCCAGCAGCACAGGGAACTACAATGAGCAGTTCTTC. The chain has TRBV9 and TRBJ2-1; maybe TRBD1 (6 bases). V gave up 4 bases and J gave up 3 bases, with 8 bases separating them. The CDR3 has 13 amino acids. Germline assignment: CDR1 SGDLS and CDR2 YYNGEE.